Shown below are 8 T cell receptor beta chains from a single sample sequenced in a study of shared clonotypes between healthy human individuals. The method was immunoSEQ multiplex PCR; TCRdb's version includes in-frame clones alone and lacks a portion of them. Of about 2.4 million clones in the sample, more than 90% were seen once. The sequenced material came from naive CD4+ T cells sorted from blood. Subset reported: CD45RA+ positively selected. Receptors were obtained from a man in his late teens or twenties in good health.

The V gene is TRBV19, the J gene TRBJ1-5; 9 bases line up with TRBD1. CDR3 length: 14 residues. The V gene end was trimmed by 4 bases and the J gene end by 6 bases; junction bases not matched to a gene: 4. Per germline, CDR1 LNHDA and CDR2 SQIVND (reference sequence). The CDR3 here is CASSRGTGFQPQHF. The CDR3 nucleotides read TGTGCCAGTAGTAGAGGGACAGGGTTTCAGCCCCAGCATTTT.

This chain links TRBV5-1 with TRBJ2-7; no firm D call. Germline CDR1 and CDR2: SGHRS and YFSETQ. This CDR3 has 15 amino acids. Trimming left V 0 bases short and J 3 bases short, with 13 bases between. DNA for the CDR3: TGCGCCAGCAGCTTGGGCGGTGTGGGCCGCTACGAGCAGTACTTC. Protein: CASSLGGVGRYEQYF.

This chain connects TRBV10-1 to TRBJ2-2; a weak D match, TRBD1 (7 bases). Trimming took off 8 bases at V and 4 bases at J, with 17 bases between the two ends. Germline CDR1 and CDR2: WNHNN and SYGVQD (reference sequence). This CDR3 contains 15 residues. CDR3 loop: CASGDRAGGTGELFF. CDR3 in DNA: TGCGCCAGCGGAGACAGGGCCGGGGGCACCGGGGAGCTGTTTTTT.

The chain joins TRBV5-4 to TRBJ2-1; 9 nucleotides match TRBD1. The CDR3 consists of 16 residues. Looked up from germline, CDR1 is SGHNT and CDR2 is YYREEE (reference sequence). V gave up 0 bases and J gave up 0 bases; unmatched junction bases: 1. CDR3 DNA: TGTGCCAGCAGCTTGGTGACAGGGGGCTCCTACAATGAGCAGTTCTTC. It yields the protein CASSLVTGGSYNEQFF. The whole variable domain, filled in from reference TRBV5-4 and TRBJ2-1, reads ETGVTQSPTHLIKTRGQQVTLRCSSQSGHNTVSWYQQALGQGPQFIFQYYREEENGRGNFPPRFSGLQFPNYSSELNVNALELDDSALYLCASSLVTGGSYNEQFFGPGTRLTVL.

Note on this clone: The sample contains more than one DNA sequence encoding this CDR3. J is TRBJ1-2 and V is TRBV20-1; D gene ambiguous. From germline, CDR1 is DFQATT and CDR2 SNEGSKA (reference sequence). Trimming stripped 4 bases from V and 6 bases from J, with 9 bases between. The CDR3 consists of 11 residues. This CDR3 reads CSATDGDGYTF. CDR3 sequence (DNA): TGCAGTGCTACCGACGGGGATGGCTACACCTTC.

The V call is TRBV7-2, the J call TRBJ2-5; the match to TRBD2 covers 10 bases. This CDR3 region has 16 residues. V was clipped by 1 base and J by 5 bases; unmatched bases: 7. Germline V gives CDR1 SGHTA, CDR2 FQGNSA. The CDR3 region is CASSLGAGGRVETQYF. CDR3 coding DNA: TGTGCCAGCAGCTTAGGAGCGGGGGGGCGTGTGGAGACCCAGTACTTC.

The rearrangement links TRBV7-9 to TRBJ2-3, with D perhaps TRBD1 (6 bases). With 1 base removed from V and 6 bases from J, the gap between germline ends came to 17 bases. The germline CDR1 and CDR2 sequences are SEHNR and FQNEAQ (reference sequence). The CDR3 is 16 residues long. The CDR3 is CASSLGLPGAGDTQYF. DNA for the CDR3: TGTGCCAGCAGCTTAGGGCTGCCAGGGGCAGGGGATACGCAGTATTTT.

The genes are TRBV30 and TRBJ2-5; 11 positions match TRBD2. The CDR3 consists of 16 residues. The germline V gene has CDR1 GTSNPN and CDR2 SVGIG (reference sequence). Trimming at V came to 0 bases and at J to 3 bases, leaving 6 bases not matched to a gene. CDR3 nucleotide sequence: TGTGCCTGGAGTGTGGGACCGGGACTAGCGGAAGAGACCCAGTACTTC. This gives the protein CAWSVGPGLAEETQYF.